The 15 T cell receptor beta chains below were found in one sample sequenced in a study of CD8+ T cells in alopecia areata. Sequencing used cDNA as its template, made by extracting RNA and reverse transcribing it. Generated by immunoSEQ multiplex PCR, the TCRdb table keeps only in-frame clones and is missing some. Here the sample spans under 300,000 clones, around two thirds being singletons. The specimen comprised CD4+ T cells sorted from blood, sampled at week 0. The receptor set was obtained from a human donor with alopecia areata.

In this sample, this clone turned up once. The genes are TRBV1 and TRBJ1-6. TRBV1 is described as a pseudogene. The CDR3 contains 16 residues. The CDR3 nucleotides read TGCACCAGCAGCCAAGTTCTGGGAGGGGAGAGTTCACCCCTCCACTTT. Its protein is CTSSQVLGGESSPLHF.

The chain has TRBV7-2 and TRBJ1-5, with TRBD1 matching over 7 bases. The V and J ends lost 4 bases and 6 bases, in that order; junction bases with no gene match: 3. The germline V gene has CDR1 SGHTA and CDR2 FQGNSA. This CDR3 comprises 13 residues. The chain's CDR3 is CASSSRDSQPQHF. The CDR3 DNA reads as TGTGCCAGCAGCTCCAGGGACAGTCAGCCCCAGCATTTT.

This clone was counted between two and nine times. J is TRBJ1-2 and V is TRBV6-6; 8 bases line up with TRBD1. The CDR3 has 14 residues. The junction had 8 bases not matched to a gene; V was cut back by 6 bases and J by 5 bases. Looked up from germline, CDR1 is MNHNY and CDR2 is SVGAGI (reference sequence). The CDR3 DNA follows: TGTGCCAGCAGAACAGGGGGAGTATTGTATGGCTACACCTTC. Amino acid sequence: CASRTGGVLYGYTF.

The chain has TRBV29-1 and TRBJ1-2, with a possible D match to TRBD1 (6 bases). The CDR3 is made up of 12 amino acids. V was clipped by 5 bases and J by 2 bases, with 9 bases between them. CDR1 and CDR2 (germline): SQVTM, ANQGSEA. Here the CDR3 reads CSVRTENYGYTF. The DNA of the CDR3 is TGCAGCGTTAGGACAGAAAACTATGGCTACACCTTC.

The chain couples TRBV11-2 to TRBJ2-1; TRBD2 agrees at 8 bases. Germline loops: CDR1 SGHAT, CDR2 FQNNGV. The junction had 10 bases not matched to a gene; V was cut back by 5 bases and J by 4 bases. This CDR3 region has 16 residues. This chain's CDR3 is CASSRSGTRGYNEQFF. Written as DNA, the CDR3 is TGTGCCAGCAGCCGGTCCGGGACTAGAGGGTACAATGAGCAGTTCTTC.

Turning to this clone: Other DNA sequences in the sample encode the same CDR3. This chain links TRBV4-1 with TRBJ2-1; D not resolved. The V and J ends lost 1 base and 9 bases respectively, with 13 bases between them. The germline gives CDR1 MGHRA, CDR2 YSYEKL. The CDR3 totals 14 residues. This chain's CDR3 is CASSQVRVQSEQFF. CDR3 DNA: TGCGCCAGCAGCCAAGTTCGGGTCCAAAGTGAGCAGTTCTTC.

The rearrangement links TRBV27 to TRBJ1-1; possible D gene TRBD1, 5 bases. Trimming pared 5 bases from V and 4 bases from J, leaving 14 bases between. The CDR3 runs 14 residues. Germline V lookup: CDR1 MNHEY, CDR2 SMNVEV (reference sequence). CDR3 sequence reads: CASSNRGWGTEAFF. The CDR3, as DNA: TGTGCCAGCAGTAACCGGGGCTGGGGCACTGAAGCTTTCTTT.

This rearrangement joins TRBV29-1 to TRBJ1-1; D not resolved. V was trimmed by 1 base and J by 3 bases, leaving 12 bases between them. Germline CDR1 SQVTM, CDR2 ANQGSEA. The CDR3 is made up of 14 amino acids. The DNA for the CDR3 is TGCAGCGTTGAAGTAGGGCAGGTGGACACTGAAGCTTTCTTT. It specifies CSVEVGQVDTEAFF.

This clone turned up a few times. This specimen includes other DNA sequences encoding the same CDR3. The chain is built from TRBV29-1 and TRBJ2-5; either TRBD1 or TRBD2 may supply D (6 bases each). Germline-derived CDR1 and CDR2 are SQVTM and ANQGSEA. V gave up 6 bases and J gave up 1 base, with 12 bases separating them. CDR3 length: 13 residues. CDR3 nucleotide sequence: TGCAGCGTCGAAAGGGGGGCCCAAGAGACCCAGTACTTC. Amino acids: CSVERGAQETQYF.

The chain has TRBV30 and TRBJ1-1; possible D gene TRBD1, 5 bases. The V end was cut by 3 bases, the J end by 2 bases, with 13 bases between. This CDR3 contains 14 residues. CDR1 and CDR2 (germline): GTSNPN, SVGIG (reference sequence). The chain's CDR3 is CAWRRETDNTEAFF. The CDR3 region has the DNA TGTGCCTGGAGGAGGGAGACAGATAACACTGAAGCTTTCTTT.

The rearrangement links TRBV29-1 to TRBJ1-2; D gene uncertain. The germline V gene encodes CDR1 SQVTM and CDR2 ANQGSEA. V was clipped by 4 bases and J by 6 bases, with 9 bases between them. The CDR3 is made up of 11 amino acids. Here the CDR3 DNA reads TGCAGCGTTGTTGCGGTGGATGGCTACACCTTC. This translates into CSVVAVDGYTF.

The chain recombines TRBV30 with TRBJ2-5; D unresolved. Germline CDR1 GTSNPN, CDR2 SVGIG (reference sequence). The CDR3 runs to 12 residues. V was cut by 4 bases and J by 0 bases, with 6 bases left in between. This chain's CDR3 is CAWTLNQETQYF. The CDR3 nucleotides read TGTGCCTGGACCCTTAACCAAGAGACCCAGTACTTC.

This rearrangement joins TRBV27 to TRBJ1-2, with D possibly matching TRBD1 (5 bases). The germline CDR1 and CDR2 sequences are MNHEY and SMNVEV (reference sequence). The CDR3 has 13 residues. Trimming took 8 bases from V and 0 from J, leaving 10 bases between them. The CDR3 is CASRGRSNYGYTF. As DNA, the CDR3 is TGTGCCAGCCGGGGCAGATCTAACTATGGCTACACCTTC.

The V call is TRBV11-2, the J call TRBJ2-7; 9 bases align to TRBD2. The CDR3 runs 14 residues. CDR1 and CDR2 from the germline V gene are SGHAT and FQNNGV. Trimming cost V 3 bases and J 2 bases; bases outside gene matches: 2. In DNA form, the CDR3 reads TGTGCCAGCAGCTTTAGCGGGGGACCCTACGAGCAGTACTTC. Translation: CASSFSGGPYEQYF.

The table lists this clone with a few counts. The chain recombines TRBV29-1 with TRBJ1-1; no definite D call. CDR1 is SQVTM and CDR2 is ANQGSEA in the germline V gene. The CDR3 spans 11 residues. The V and J ends lost 3 bases and 3 bases respectively, with 5 bases between them. The CDR3 nucleotides read TGCAGCGTTGATTGGTACACTGAAGCTTTCTTT. Its translation: CSVDWYTEAFF. Full variable domain (outside the CDR3, taken from reference TRBV29-1 and TRBJ1-1): SAVISQKPSRDICQRGTSLTIQCQVDSQVTMMFWYRQQPGQSLTLIATANQGSEATYESGFVIDKFPISRPNLTFSTLTVSNMSPEDSSIYLCSVDWYTEAFFGQGTRLTVV.